This T cell receptor beta chain was captured in a study of shared clonotypes between healthy human individuals. After removal of 5 bases from V and 4 bases from J, the junction contained 6 bases not matched to a gene. Looked up from germline, CDR1 is SGHTA and CDR2 is FQGTGA. The CDR3 totals 14 residues. The repertoire was sequenced with immunoSEQ multiplex PCR; TCRdb's copy has only in-frame clones and lacks some. Here the sample spans about 2.3 million clones, approximately 95% being singletons. The TCR comes from a man aged 18 to 29 in good health. Some clones in this sample may be carry-over from other donors' samples. Specimen: naive CD4+ T cells from PBMCs. The subset: CD45RA+ positively selected. V usage is TRBV7-3 and J usage is TRBJ1-1, with 8 bases aligning to TRBD1. This CDR3 reads CASSETGGSTEAFF. CDR3 nucleotides: TGTGCCAGCAGCGAAACAGGGGGAAGCACTGAAGCTTTCTTT.